The entry below gives a single TCR beta chain sequence along with its context. Its antigen is still unknown. CDR1 SNHLY and CDR2 FYNNEI come from the germline V gene. Trimming took 4 bases from V and 4 from J; bases not matched to a gene: 5. CDR3 size: 14 residues. The source of the sample is a study of T cell clonotyping in hematopoietic cell transplantation. TCRdb keeps only in-frame clones here, not all; method: immunoSEQ multiplex PCR. The sample carries 25,000 to 30,000 clones, roughly nine tenths recorded once. Study findings and constraints: Higher Inverse Simpson Index values in graft donor and pretransplant recipient predicted broader posttransplant TCR diversity. After transplant, recipient diversity fell while pathologically expanded clonotypes grew through day 180. No sorting was done, leaving CD4 and CD8 contributions mixed. At the given depth, recipient repertoires were over 95% de novo clonotypes.

This clonotype was sampled from a female patient aged 45-60 years who had an allogeneic stem cell transplant from a related donor, so the T cells may come from the graft donor. Some clones in this sample may be carry-over from other donors' samples. The chain has TRBV2 and TRBJ2-5, with TRBD1 matching over 8 bases. The specimen comprised PBMCs, sampled 100 days after allogeneic stem cell transplant. The CDR3: CASSGGTGGETQYF. As DNA, the CDR3 is TGTGCCAGCAGTGGTGGGACAGGAGGAGAGACCCAGTACTTC.